This T cell receptor (beta chain) was sequenced during a study of CXCR3-negative and CXCR3-positive naive CD8 T cells. Libraries of TRB cDNA were made by 5' RACE and carried UMIs. One entry per CDR3 protein, without DNA, is what TCRdb gives after re-calling the 5' RACE reads. The sample table includes 70,000 to 95,000 distinct CDR3 sequences. CDR3 length: 14 amino acids. Germline V gene data show CDR1 as SNHLY and CDR2 as FYNNEI. The material sequenced was naive CXCR3- CD8+ T cells from blood. Indicated subset: CD45RO-CCR7+CD27+CD95- naive CD8+ T cells lacking CXCR3 (TNR3-). The rearrangement joins TRBV2 to TRBJ2-5; with no DNA, the TCRdb D assignment of TRBD2 cannot be verified. The TCR comes from a human donor in good health. Some clones in this sample may be carry-over from other donors' samples. This CDR3 reads CASRTSGSRKTQYF.